The clone carrying this TCR beta chain was detected many times. This sample is drawn from a study of T cell repertoires in cytomegalovirus infection. TCRdb recomputed calls from the reads with MiXCR, one row per CDR3 protein. Seen here are approximately 250,000 distinct CDR3 sequences, 6.5% observed once, and the top ten hold 5.5% to 6.5%. There are 15 residues in the CDR3. Trimming cost V 1 base and J 5 bases, with 14 bases left between them. The sequence came from a human donor in good health (CMV status not recorded). Some clones in this sample may be carry-over from other donors' samples. The gene calls are TRBV12-3 or TRBV12-4 and TRBJ2-5; D is ambiguous. Sequencing was performed on PBMCs. CDR3 residues: CASSLGTTEGETQYF. CDR3 bases: TGTGCCAGCAGTTTAGGTACTACTGAAGGGGAGACCCAGTACTTC.